The present entry profiles one T cell receptor beta chain with its context. The CDR3 is made up of 15 amino acids. Trimming took 6 bases from V and 4 from J; bases not matched to a gene: 2. Germline CDR1 is WSHSY and CDR2 is SAAADI. Repertoires were generated with immunoSEQ multiplex PCR, while TCRdb's copy carries only in-frame clones and drops some. Seen here are tens of thousands of clones, roughly four fifths observed once, and the top ten hold approximately 29%. These data originate in a study of blood T cell repertoires in COVID-19. The sample comprised peripheral blood. This TCR came from a human donor in a cohort sampled during active COVID-19. The chain has TRBV10-2 and TRBJ2-1; 14 bases match TRBD2. Here the CDR3 DNA reads TGCGCCAGCAGCCGGACTAGCGGGGGGTACAATGAGCAGTTCTTC. Residues: CASSRTSGGYNEQFF.